The rows below give T cell receptor beta chains drawn from one sample of a study of OX40 agonist ivuxolimab in advanced cancers. Produced via immunoSEQ multiplex PCR; TCRdb's table is partial and in-frame only. The repertoire includes tens of thousands of clones, more than 65% of them detected once, and 5.5% sits in the top ten. The sample was CD4+ or CD8+ T cells sorted from blood, taken in a trial of the OX40 agonist ivuxolimab. The receptors come from an adult with an advanced solid tumor such as melanoma, head and neck, liver or kidney cancer. Both conserved end residues are part of each CDR3. Each record gives: V gene, D gene, clone size, J gene, CDR3 DNA, CDR3 protein. D genes are given only for firm matches. The size of a clone is reported for some rows only, either as once, few or many, or as a class for expanded clones.

TRBV10-3	NA	once	TRBJ1-5	TGTGCCATCAGTGAGTCGAGCTATCAGCCCCAGCATTTT	CAISESSYQPQHF
TRBV2	TRBD1	NA	TRBJ2-1	TGTGCCAGCAGGGGGGACAGCTACAATGAGCAGTTCTTC	CASRGDSYNEQFF
TRBV2	NA	NA	TRBJ2-5	TGTGCCAGCAGTAGGTCCCCAGGGTTGGTGGAGACCCAGTACTTC	CASSRSPGLVETQYF
TRBV19	NA	once	TRBJ1-5	TGTGCCAGTAGTATAAGGGGGGGGCTCGGCAATCAGCCCCAGCATTTT	CASSIRGGLGNQPQHF
TRBV6-1	NA	NA	TRBJ1-4	TGTGCCAGCAGTGAGAGTGGCGGGGTACCTAATGAAAAACTGTTTTTT	CASSESGGVPNEKLFF
TRBV5-4	NA	NA	TRBJ1-1	TGTGCCAGCAGCTTGTCAGGCCCCCGGACTGAAGCTTTCTTT	CASSLSGPRTEAFF
TRBV5-1	TRBD1	once	TRBJ2-5	TGCGCCAGCAGCTCCGGACAGGGAGAGACCCAGTACTTC	CASSSGQGETQYF
TRBV7-9	NA	NA	TRBJ2-3	TGTGCCAGCAGACCCACGACAGATACGCAGTATTTT	CASRPTTDTQYF
TRBV28	NA	NA	TRBJ2-1	TGTGCCAGCAGTTTTTTGTGTTGGGTCAGGGCGTGTTGGGACTCCTACAATGAGCAGTTCTTC	CASSFLCWVRACWDSYNEQFF
TRBV23-1	NA	NA	TRBJ2-6	TGCGCCAGCAGGGAGCCCAGGGCCGGCGGGGCCAACGTCCTGACTTTC	CASREPRAGGANVLTF
TRBV7-2	NA	NA	TRBJ2-7	TGTGCCAGCAGCCAAGATAACGGGAGAGGGAACGAGCAGTACTTC	CASSQDNGRGNEQYF
TRBV6-1	NA	NA	TRBJ1-6	TGTGCCAGCAGTGAAAACGGAGGGGATAATTCACCCCTCCACTTT	CASSENGGDNSPLHF
TRBV15	NA	few	TRBJ1-5	TGTGCCACCAGCGGATTCGGTGGCAATCAGCCCCAGCATTTT	CATSGFGGNQPQHF
TRBV15	NA	NA	TRBJ2-7	TGTGCCACCAGCAGCGAAGAGGGTGTGGGGGACTACGAGCAGTACTTC	CATSSEEGVGDYEQYF
TRBV19	TRBD1	NA	TRBJ1-4	TGTGCCAGTAGCACGACAGGGAGTGGGGAAAAACTGTTTTTT	CASSTTGSGEKLFF
TRBV4-3	TRBD2	NA	TRBJ2-1	TGCGCCAGCAGCCAAGATCGGATAGCGGGGCCCTACAATGAGCAGTTCTTC	CASSQDRIAGPYNEQFF
TRBV29-1	NA	NA	TRBJ2-3	TGCAGCGTCGAACGCAGGTCAAACACAGATACGCAGTATTTT	CSVERRSNTDTQYF
TRBV6-4	TRBD1	NA	TRBJ1-2	TGTGCCAGCAACCCGGCAGGGGGCCAAGGCTATGGCTACACCTTC	CASNPAGGQGYGYTF
TRBV28	NA	NA	TRBJ2-2	TGTGCCAGCAGTTTAAGAGCGGCTAGCACCGGGGAGCTGTTTTTT	CASSLRAASTGELFF
TRBV15	NA	once	TRBJ2-1	TGTGCCACCAGCAGAGTTGGGGGAGATTCCTACAATGAGCAGTTCTTC	CATSRVGGDSYNEQFF
TRBV19	NA	NA	TRBJ1-2	TGTGCCAGTAGAGCATTAGGAGGGAACTATGGCTACACCTTC	CASRALGGNYGYTF
TRBV7-9	TRBD1	NA	TRBJ2-3	TGTGCCAGCAGCTTTGACAGGGGGACTAGCACAGATACGCAGTATTTT	CASSFDRGTSTDTQYF
TRBV9	NA	NA	TRBJ1-1	TGTGCCAGCCAGGGCTCGAACACTGAAGCTTTCTTT	CASQGSNTEAFF
TRBV28	TRBD2	NA	TRBJ2-7	TGTGCCAGCAGTAAGACTAGCGGGAGAGGCTACGAGCAGTACTTC	CASSKTSGRGYEQYF
TRBV6-1	TRBD1	NA	TRBJ2-4	TGTGCCAGCAGTGAAGGCCTGACAGGGGTGGAAAACATTCAGTACTTC	CASSEGLTGVENIQYF
TRBV14	TRBD2	NA	TRBJ2-7	TGTGCCAGCAGCGCGGGACTAGCGGTCTACGAGCAGTACTTC	CASSAGLAVYEQYF
TRBV6-1	TRBD2	NA	TRBJ2-3	TGTGCCAGCAGTGAAGGGACTAGCGGCACAGATACGCAGTATTTT	CASSEGTSGTDTQYF
TRBV6-5	NA	NA	TRBJ2-3	TGTGCCAGCAGTTACTCCAGAACCATCGGAGATACGCAGTATTTT	CASSYSRTIGDTQYF
TRBV28	NA	NA	TRBJ2-7	TGTGCCGAATCGGGGGCAGGACCCTCCTACGAGCAGTACTTC	CAESGAGPSYEQYF
TRBV7-9	NA	NA	TRBJ2-3	TGTGCCAGCAGCTCTTATGGGACAGATACGCAGTATTTT	CASSSYGTDTQYF
TRBV4-1	TRBD2	NA	TRBJ2-1	TGCGCCAGCAGCCAAGGGCTAGCGGGAGCCCTTAAGGGGATTCATGAGCAGTTCTTC	CASSQGLAGALKGIHEQFF
TRBV15	NA	NA	TRBJ1-1	TGTGCCACCAGCAGAGATTTAGGGGGAACTGAAGCTTTCTTT	CATSRDLGGTEAFF
TRBV7-2	TRBD2	NA	TRBJ2-7	TGTGCCAGCAGCTTAGATACTAGCGGGAGGAGGAGCGAGCAGTACTTC	CASSLDTSGRRSEQYF
TRBV9	TRBD1	NA	TRBJ1-4	TGTGCCAGCAGCGCCGCAGGGGGCAAACGGGAAAAACTGTTTTTT	CASSAAGGKREKLFF
TRBV5-6	NA	NA	TRBJ2-1	TGTGCCAGCAGCCGGGACTACAATGAGCAGTTCTTC	CASSRDYNEQFF
TRBV29-1	NA	once	TRBJ2-1	TGCAGCGTTAGGACTGTTACAATGAAGCAGTTCTTC	CSVRTVTMKQFF
TRBV7-3	TRBD2	NA	TRBJ2-2	TGTGCCAGCAGCCCCCCTAGCGGGAGAATCACCGGGGAGCTGTTTTTT	CASSPPSGRITGELFF
TRBV9	TRBD2	NA	TRBJ2-5	TGTGCCAGCAGCGTAGTTCCTAGCGGGAGAGGAGGAGAGACCCAGTACTTC	CASSVVPSGRGGETQYF
TRBV20-1	NA	once	TRBJ2-1	TGCAGTGCTGGGGTCTTGAATGAGCAGTTCTTC	CSAGVLNEQFF
TRBV6-1	TRBD1	NA	TRBJ2-2	TGTGCCAGCAGTCCCCGGACAGGGAACACCGGGGAGCTGTTTTTT	CASSPRTGNTGELFF
TRBV29-1	NA	NA	TRBJ1-2	TGCAGCGTTAGTGTTAGGGCCGGACTAGGCTTC	CSVSVRAGLGF
TRBV16	NA	few	TRBJ1-5	TGTGCCAGCAGCCAACGAGGGAGTTATAGCAATCAGCCCCAGCATTTT	CASSQRGSYSNQPQHF
TRBV7-2	NA	NA	TRBJ2-2	TGTGCCAGCAGCTTTCTGGGGGCGAACACCGGGGAGCTGTTTTTT	CASSFLGANTGELFF
TRBV19	NA	few	TRBJ1-5	TGTGCCAGTAGTATAAACGCTCAGCCCCAGCATTTT	CASSINAQPQHF
TRBV18	TRBD1	NA	TRBJ1-2	TGTGCCAGCTCACCCGGGACAGATATCTATGGCTACACCTTC	CASSPGTDIYGYTF
TRBV28	NA	NA	TRBJ1-1	TGTGCCAGCAGTTTCCCCTTGGCGAACACTGAAGCTTTCTTT	CASSFPLANTEAFF
TRBV7-6	NA	few	TRBJ2-7	TGTGCCAGCAGCATGGACAGGACTAGCTACGAGCAGTACTTC	CASSMDRTSYEQYF
TRBV19	TRBD1	few	TRBJ1-5	TGTGCCAGTACCTGGGACAGGGTAGACAATCAGCCCCAGCATTTT	CASTWDRVDNQPQHF